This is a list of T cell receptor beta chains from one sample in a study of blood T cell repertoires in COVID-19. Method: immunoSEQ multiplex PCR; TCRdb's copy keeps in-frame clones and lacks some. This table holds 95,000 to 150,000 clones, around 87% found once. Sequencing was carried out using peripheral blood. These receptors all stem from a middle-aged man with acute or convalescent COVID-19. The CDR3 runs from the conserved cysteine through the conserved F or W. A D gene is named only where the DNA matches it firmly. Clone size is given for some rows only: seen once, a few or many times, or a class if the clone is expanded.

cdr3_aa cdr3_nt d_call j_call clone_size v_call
CASRASGRAETQYF TGTGCCAGTAGAGCAAGCGGGAGGGCGGAGACCCAGTACTTC TRBD2 TRBJ2-5 once TRBV19
CTSSWTEETQYF TGCACCAGCAGCTGGACAGAAGAGACCCAGTACTTC - TRBJ2-5 - TRBV1
CASSPDRVGGYTF TGTGCCAGCAGCCCTGACAGGGTCGGCGGCTACACCTTC TRBD1 TRBJ1-2 - TRBV7-2
CSVRGLLYQETQYF TGCAGCGTGAGGGGACTACTCTACCAAGAGACCCAGTACTTC TRBD2 TRBJ2-5 few TRBV29-1
CATQGFSNYGYTF TGTGCCACACAGGGCTTTTCTAACTATGGCTACACCTTC - TRBJ1-2 - TRBV6-5
CASSLRDRGLWGYTF TGTGCCAGCAGCTTGCGGGACAGGGGGCTATGGGGCTACACCTTC TRBD1 TRBJ1-2 - TRBV5-4
CASARGINYGYTF TGTGCCAGCGCTAGGGGAATTAACTATGGCTACACCTTC - TRBJ1-2 - TRBV12-3/TRBV12-4
CATSRDGRDTQYF TGTGCCACCAGCAGAGATGGGAGAGATACGCAGTATTTT - TRBJ2-3 - TRBV15
CASTTGTGADKLFF TGTGCCAGCACCACCGGGACAGGGGCGGACAAACTGTTTTTT TRBD1 TRBJ1-4 - TRBV7-9
CASSVLAITGNEQFF TGCGCCAGCAGCGTCCTAGCTATCACGGGCAATGAGCAGTTCTTC - TRBJ2-1 - TRBV10-2
CASSLVRGSYNEQFF TGTGCCAGCAGCCTCGTTCGGGGGTCCTACAATGAGCAGTTCTTC - TRBJ2-1 - TRBV3-1/TRBV3-2
CASSFRQGARDGYTF TGCGCCAGCAGCTTCAGACAGGGGGCGCGCGATGGCTACACCTTC TRBD1 TRBJ1-2 - TRBV5-1
CASSTLGQPESPLHF TGCGCCAGCAGCACCCTGGGACAGCCAGAGTCACCCCTCCACTTT TRBD1 TRBJ1-6 - TRBV5-1
CASSLRRVAGGPGREQYF TGTGCCAGCAGCTTGAGGAGGGTAGCGGGAGGCCCGGGGAGGGAGCAGTACTTC TRBD2 TRBJ2-7 - TRBV5-6
CASSPRQGSSGNTIYF TGTGCCAGCAGCCCCCGACAGGGTAGCTCTGGAAACACCATATATTTT TRBD1 TRBJ1-3 once TRBV7-6
CASSVEGGLFF TGTGCCAGCAGTGTAGAAGGGGGACTGTTTTTT - TRBJ1-4 - TRBV2
CASSVRGTASETQYF TGTGCCAGCAGCGTACGAGGGACAGCTTCAGAGACCCAGTACTTC TRBD1 TRBJ2-5 - TRBV9
CASSLSTGELFF TGTGCCAGCAGCTTGAGCACCGGGGAGCTGTTTTTT - TRBJ2-2 few TRBV11-2
CASSVTTSGSGEQYF TGTGCCAGCAGCGTAACGACTAGCGGGAGCGGCGAGCAGTACTTC TRBD2 TRBJ2-7 few TRBV11-2
CASSIRGRLAGGMSYNEQFF TGTGCCAGTAGTATAAGGGGCCGACTAGCGGGAGGGATGAGTTACAATGAGCAGTTCTTC TRBD2 TRBJ2-1 - TRBV19
CASSPMSSNQPQHF TGTGCCAGCAGCCCGATGAGTAGCAATCAGCCCCAGCATTTT - TRBJ1-5 - TRBV6-2/TRBV6-3